This T cell receptor beta chain was found in a study of shared clonotypes between healthy human individuals (dated by TCRdb to the early 2020s). Regarding the study in general: Three men and a couple of women, aged 18 to 49 years, made up the cohort. Per donor, three plates each were used for CD4 naive and CD4 memory, two for CD8 naive, and one for CD8 memory. The study deeply sequenced blood TCR repertoires of about 5 healthy adults to estimate repertoire size and the extent of clonotype sharing between individuals. To increase sequencing depth and limit assay-specific biases, TCR repertoire library preparation and sequencing were carried out by different laboratories using diverse techniques. Leukapheresis yielded between about 0.9 and 8.9 billion PBMCs per donor.

General findings and caveats noted by the study authors: Sharing across a few donors was observed for approximately 5% of naive CD4, less than 4% of naive CD8, about 2.3% of memory CD4, and around 0.4% of memory CD8 clonotypes. Pairwise subsampling indicated that sequencing depth was expected to affect the degree of clonotype sharing among donors. Higher generation probabilities were observed for clonotypes shared by all four sorted-subset donors than for non-shared clonotypes. Sampling was limited to blood, and TCR repertoires in tissue likely differ from TCR repertoires in blood. Naive subsets generally had larger estimated clonotype richness than memory subsets did. Incomplete sequencing was indicated by rarefaction of sorted-subset datasets, despite the large sequencing depth. Because the study included only a small number of donors, the genetic and exposure-history diversity represented was limited.

CDR1 and CDR2 are read off the germline V gene as SGHAT and FQNNGV. From the cysteine up to the phenylalanine, the CDR3 has a length of 17 residues. The retained sequence is limited to the CDR3, 51 bases, with the frame set at the first base. V is pared back by 2 bases and J by 0 bases, with 14 bases lying between the germline termini. Notes on this clone: The antigen it binds to is not known. Within one base of it there is no much larger clone, and no base qualities were kept.

Using the deep immunoSEQ assay, TCR CDR3 regions were amplified from genomic DNA by multiplex PCR. Genomic DNA extracted from each cell subset was distributed evenly over all wells of several immunoSEQ 96-well plates, and each plate served as one replicate. For sorted subsets, 150 to 250 ng of genomic DNA, equivalent to tens of thousands of T cell genomes, went into each replicate PCR. Purified libraries were measured with a Qubit 3.0 fluorometer, size-checked on a Bioanalyzer 2100, and measured again with the KAPA Library Quantification kit. Every immunoSEQ 96-well plate was sequenced on a separate single-read 150-cycle Illumina NextSeq 550 flow cell. On the authors' methods: Because the immunoSEQ output included only junctional sequences and no quality scores, the filtering could not be the same as the filtering used for full-length reads. To assign V/J genes and CDR3, sequences were annotated against IMGT germline references using PyIR, a Python wrapper for IgBLAST v1.9. Reads were removed for weak V/J assignments (E-value above 1e-6), missing CDR3, stop codons, out-of-frame junctions, or ambiguous translated residues. A V3J clonotype was defined by an identical inferred V gene, J gene, and CDR3 amino acid sequence. The percentage overlap between two repertoires was calculated by dividing the number of shared unique clonotypes by the size of the smaller repertoire. Three approaches were used to assess repertoire richness: RTK rarefaction, the Chao1 estimator, and Recon v2.1 estimates of unobserved clonotypes. Generation probabilities for all TCRbeta clonotypes obtained by the gDNA method from several donors were computed using OLGA. Not all clones reach the TCRdb copy of this immuneACCESS table, which keeps in-frame sequences only. Checked studies attribute under half of the gap to unresolved V genes and leave the rest unexplained. Clone size and the V and J calls come from that table; the DNA yielded D and trimming. The sample data list 1.5 million to 2.5 million clones, and about 95% of these were observed just once. The ten largest clones capture around 1% of the sample.

For the CD8 naive samples, CD45RO-negative cells were positively selected for CCR7, yielding a CD45RA+CCR7+ population from which TemRA cells were excluded. Donors were healthy HIV-negative adults with no recently reported acute infections or vaccinations. Every donor was a Caucasian adult residing in Nashville, Tennessee, USA. Blood was collected by leukapheresis, and PBMCs were isolated by Ficoll-Histopaque density gradient centrifugation and then cryopreserved in liquid nitrogen vapor phase. Purity and quantity of every magnetically sorted T cell population were checked by analytical flow cytometry. Genomic DNA was isolated from each sorted fraction and quantified by UV absorbance on a Nanodrop 2000c.

Here the chain combines TRBV11-2 and TRBJ1-3; the D gene is perhaps TRBD1, on 5 matching bases. Sequences were obtained from naive CD8+ T cells sorted from blood. The cell subset or site label on this specimen signifies: CD45RA+CCR7+. This TCR was sampled from a man aged 18 to 29 in good health. The CDR3 reads CASSLTRTTSSGNTIYF. DNA sequence: TGTGCCAGCAGCTTAACCCGGACAACCAGCTCTGGAAACACCATATATTTT. The CDR3 plus the reference TRBV11-2 and TRBJ1-3 genes for the other parts give the full variable domain: EAGVAQSPRYKIIEKRQSVAFWCNPISGHATLYWYQQILGQGPKLLIQFQNNGVVDDSQLPKDRFSAERLKGVDSTLKIQPAKLEDSAVYLCASSLTRTTSSGNTIYFGEGSWLTVV.